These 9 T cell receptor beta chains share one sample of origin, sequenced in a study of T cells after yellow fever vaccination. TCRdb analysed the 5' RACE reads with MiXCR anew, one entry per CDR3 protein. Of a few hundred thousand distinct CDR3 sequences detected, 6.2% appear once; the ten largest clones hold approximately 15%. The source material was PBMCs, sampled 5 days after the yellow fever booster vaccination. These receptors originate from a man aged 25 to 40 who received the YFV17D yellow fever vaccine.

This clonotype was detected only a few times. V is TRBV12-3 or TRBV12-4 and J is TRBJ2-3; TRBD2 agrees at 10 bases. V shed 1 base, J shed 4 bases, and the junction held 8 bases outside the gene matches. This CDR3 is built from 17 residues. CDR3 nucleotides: TGTGCCAGCAGTTTAGGGGGGGTCCTAGCGGGAGCAGATACGCAGTATTTT. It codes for CASSLGGVLAGADTQYF.

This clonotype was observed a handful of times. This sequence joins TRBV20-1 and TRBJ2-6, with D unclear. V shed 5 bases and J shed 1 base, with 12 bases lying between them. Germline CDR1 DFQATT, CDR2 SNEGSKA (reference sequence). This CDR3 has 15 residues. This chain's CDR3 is CSAPLFRSGANVLTF. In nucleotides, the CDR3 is TGCAGTGCTCCTCTTTTCCGATCTGGGGCCAACGTCCTGACTTTC.

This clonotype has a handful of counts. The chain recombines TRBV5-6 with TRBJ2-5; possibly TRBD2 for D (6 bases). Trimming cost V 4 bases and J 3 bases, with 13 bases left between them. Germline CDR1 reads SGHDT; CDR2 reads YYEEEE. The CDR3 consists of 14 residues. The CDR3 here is CASSAGTLEETQYF. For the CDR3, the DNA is TGTGCCAGCAGCGCCGGGACTCTCGAAGAGACCCAGTACTTC.

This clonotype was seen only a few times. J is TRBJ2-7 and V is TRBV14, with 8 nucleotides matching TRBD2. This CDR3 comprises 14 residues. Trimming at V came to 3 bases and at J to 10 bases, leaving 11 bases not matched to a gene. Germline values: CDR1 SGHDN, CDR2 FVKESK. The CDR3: CASSHQAGGGSQYF. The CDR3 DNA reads TGTGCCAGCAGCCACCAGGCGGGAGGTGGTAGTCAGTACTTC.

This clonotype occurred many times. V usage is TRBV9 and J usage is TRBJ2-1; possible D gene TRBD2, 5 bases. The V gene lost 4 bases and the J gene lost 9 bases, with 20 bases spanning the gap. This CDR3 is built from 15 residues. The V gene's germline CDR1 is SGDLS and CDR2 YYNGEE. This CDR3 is CASSSQEARAGEQFF. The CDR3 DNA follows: TGTGCCAGCAGCTCCCAGGAGGCTAGGGCGGGTGAGCAGTTCTTC.

For the CDR3, the DNA is TGTGCCAGCAGCTTAAAGGGGGGCCGGGAAGATACGCAGTATTTT. Its protein product is CASSLKGGREDTQYF. The chain recombines TRBV7-3 with TRBJ2-3; the D gene could be TRBD1 or TRBD2 (6 bases each). The CDR3 contains 15 residues. Trimming removed 1 base from V and 5 bases from J, with 13 bases in between. Germline V gives CDR1 SGHTA, CDR2 FQGTGA.

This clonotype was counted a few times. CDR3 bases: TGTGCCAGCAGCTTAAAGGGGCTGACTGAAGCTTTCTTT. It codes for CASSLKGLTEAFF. The chain recombines TRBV7-9 with TRBJ1-1, with D tentatively TRBD1 (5 bases). The CDR3 sequence is 13 residues long. V was pared by 2 bases and J by 5 bases, with 9 bases between. The germline gives CDR1 SEHNR, CDR2 FQNEAQ (reference sequence). The variable domain in full, completed from reference TRBV7-9 and TRBJ1-1, reads DTGVSQNPRHKITKRGQNVTFRCDPISEHNRLYWYRQTLGQGPEFLTYFQNEAQLEKSRLLSDRFSAERPKGSFSTLEIQRTEQGDSAMYLCASSLKGLTEAFFGQGTRLTVV.

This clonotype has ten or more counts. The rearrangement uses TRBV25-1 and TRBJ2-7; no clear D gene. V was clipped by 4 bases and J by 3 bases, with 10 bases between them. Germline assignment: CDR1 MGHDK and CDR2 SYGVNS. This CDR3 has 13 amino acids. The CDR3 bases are TGTGCCAGCAGTGGGCACGGTTTCTACGAGCAGTACTTC. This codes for CASSGHGFYEQYF.

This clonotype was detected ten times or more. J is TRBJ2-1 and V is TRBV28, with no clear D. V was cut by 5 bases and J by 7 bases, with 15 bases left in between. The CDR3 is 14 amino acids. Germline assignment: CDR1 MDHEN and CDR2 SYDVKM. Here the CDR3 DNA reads TGTGCCAGCAGTGGTTCCCTGGCAGTGAATGAGCAGTTCTTC. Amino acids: CASSGSLAVNEQFF.